The 14 T cell receptor beta chains below all came from one sample that was sequenced in a study of blood T cell repertoires in COVID-19. Assay used: immunoSEQ multiplex PCR; TCRdb lists only in-frame clones, some missing. The sample contains 150,000 or so clones, about 86% of which appear only once. The sequencing input was peripheral blood. The receptors stem from a man in his fifties with active or convalescent COVID-19.

The chain couples TRBV19 to TRBJ2-1; D may be TRBD2 (6 bases). V was shortened by 5 bases and J by 6 bases, with 17 bases between the two germline ends. Germline V gene lookup returns CDR1 LNHDA and CDR2 SQIVND (reference sequence). This CDR3 has 15 amino acids. This CDR3 reads CASSSLAGTSNEQFF. CDR3 DNA: TGTGCCAGTAGTTCACTGGCCGGGACTTCCAATGAGCAGTTCTTC.

J is TRBJ2-1 and V is TRBV4-3; D might be TRBD2 (7 bases). The germline CDR1 and CDR2 sequences are LGHNA and YSLEER. Trimming took 0 bases from V and 2 from J, leaving 17 bases between them. The CDR3 has 18 residues. The CDR3: CASSQEGRGRPTYNEQFF. The CDR3 region has the DNA TGCGCCAGCAGCCAAGAGGGGAGGGGGAGGCCCACCTACAATGAGCAGTTCTTC.

The V call is TRBV11-3, the J call TRBJ1-4; D gene unclear. The V end was cut by 6 bases, the J end by 10 bases, with 21 bases between. Germline lookup yields CDR1 SGHNT and CDR2 YENEEA. CDR3 size: 15 residues. The CDR3 coding sequence is TGTGCCAGCAGATCCGGCGCCACTCGTCTAGGAAAACTGTTTTTT. This gives the protein CASRSGATRLGKLFF.

In this sample, this clone turned up once. V is TRBV6-4 and J is TRBJ2-7; TRBD1 matches 11 bases. V was pared by 11 bases and J by 3 bases, with 12 bases of the junction left unmatched. Germline V lookup: CDR1 MRHNA, CDR2 SNTAGT. This CDR3 comprises 15 residues. DNA for the CDR3: TGTGCCGGCGCCCTGGACAGGGGGCGCGGCTACGAGCAGTACTTC. This gives the protein CAGALDRGRGYEQYF.

V and J are TRBV6-5 and TRBJ2-1; unclear D gene. The CDR3 has 15 residues. Germline V gene sequence: CDR1 MNHEY, CDR2 SVGAGI. V lost 10 bases, J lost 7 bases, and 23 bases lay in between. This CDR3 reads CATTPDSRIWNEQFF. CDR3 bases: TGTGCCACAACCCCAGATTCCCGCATTTGGAATGAGCAGTTCTTC.

The chain has TRBV5-1 and TRBJ1-1, with a tentative D call TRBD1 (5 bases). Germline CDR1 and CDR2: SGHRS and YFSETQ. V gave up 0 bases and J gave up 4 bases, with 13 bases separating them. This CDR3 has 15 amino acids. The CDR3: CASSLEWERGTEAFF. In nucleotides, the CDR3 is TGCGCCAGCAGCTTGGAGTGGGAAAGGGGCACTGAAGCTTTCTTT.

This chain connects TRBV7-2 to TRBJ2-7, with TRBD1 as a possible D gene (5 bases). Germline loops: CDR1 SGHTA, CDR2 FQGNSA. This CDR3 region has 15 residues. Trimming pared 4 bases from V and 6 bases from J, leaving 19 bases between. CDR3 sequence (DNA): TGTGCCAGCAGCTCCGTAGGGGCCCTGTTGGGCGAGCAGTACTTC. Translated, it gives CASSSVGALLGEQYF.

The V and J genes are TRBV9 and TRBJ2-7; tentatively, D is TRBD2 (5 bases). The germline V gene has CDR1 SGDLS and CDR2 YYNGEE. The V end lost 7 bases, the J end lost 0 bases, and 14 bases lay between the germline ends. The CDR3 consists of 14 residues. This CDR3 reads CASGTGISSYEQYF. The CDR3 nucleotides are TGTGCCAGCGGTACGGGGATAAGCTCCTACGAGCAGTACTTC.

The rearrangement uses TRBV24-1 and TRBJ2-1; D is perhaps TRBD2 (5 bases). The V end lost 5 bases, the J end lost 7 bases, and 11 bases lay between the germline ends. Germline CDR1 reads KGHDR; CDR2 reads SFDVKD. The CDR3 contains 13 residues. The CDR3 nucleotides read TGTGCCACCAGTGGACTACGTCGGAATGAGCAGTTCTTC. It translates to CATSGLRRNEQFF.

V and J are TRBV2 and TRBJ2-7, with TRBD1 matching over 7 bases. V was clipped by 6 bases and J by 6 bases; unmatched bases: 2. Germline values: CDR1 SNHLY, CDR2 FYNNEI. CDR3 length equals 11 residues. The CDR3 DNA reads as TGTGCCAGCAGGGACAGGCTCGAGCAGTACTTC. Amino acids: CASRDRLEQYF. Full variable domain (missing parts from reference TRBV2 and TRBJ2-7): EPEVTQTPSHQVTQMGQEVILRCVPISNHLYFYWYRQILGQKVEFLVSFYNNEISEKSEIFDDQFSVERPDGSNFTLKIRSTKLEDSAMYFCASRDRLEQYFGPGTRLTVT.

CDR3 in DNA: TGCGCCAGCAGCCAAGAGACAGGGGTGGATACGCAGTATTTT. Encoded protein: CASSQETGVDTQYF. V usage is TRBV4-3 and J usage is TRBJ2-3, with 8 bases that match TRBD1. Germline-derived CDR1 and CDR2 are LGHNA and YSLEER. The J segment lost 6 bases and the V segment lost 0 bases, leaving 2 bases of the junction unmatched. The length of the CDR3 is 14 residues.

The chain recombines TRBV28 with TRBJ2-3; a weak D match, TRBD1 (5 bases). From germline, CDR1 is MDHEN and CDR2 SYDVKM. This CDR3 is 14 amino acids long. V dropped 3 bases and J dropped 4 bases, with 11 bases sitting between them. The DNA of the CDR3 is TGTGCCAGCAGTTTCGGGCAGGGCGCAGATACGCAGTATTTT. Amino acids: CASSFGQGADTQYF.

The V call is TRBV6-6, the J call TRBJ1-4; the D is unclear. This CDR3 region has 13 residues. The germline CDR1 and CDR2 sequences are MNHNY and SVGAGI (reference sequence). Between the trimmed V and J ends, which lost 5 bases and 5 bases, there was a span of 9 bases. CDR3 in amino acids: CASSRLRNEKLFF. In DNA, the CDR3 is TGTGCCAGCAGTCGACTGCGGAATGAAAAACTGTTTTTT.

Turning to this clone: An end of the junction does not agree with germline; a read error may underlie this. The V gene is TRBV23-1, the J gene TRBJ2-5; D may be TRBD1 (6 bases). TRBV23-1 is labeled an ORF, and its function is uncertain. The CDR3 is 15 amino acids. In nucleotides, the CDR3 is TGCGCAAGCACCCCCCTAGGACAGTATCAAGAGACCCAGTACTTC. Protein: CASTPLGQYQETQYF.